The clone carrying this T cell receptor (beta chain) was detected many times. Its antigen is unidentified. The sample originates from a study of T cells in Graves' hyperthyroidism and ophthalmopathy. General observations from the study: Ophthalmopathy and stable hyperthyroidism were told apart by a 13 V-J model. Peripheral blood also featured most of the thyroid clonotypes expanded above 0.001.

Amplification of TCR beta CDR3 regions used RNA as the template. TCR CDR3 regions were first amplified by RT-PCR with HTBI primers. Each CDR3 protein gets one entry after TCRdb re-called the multiplex PCR reads with MiXCR. The data hold hundreds of thousands of distinct CDR3 sequences, with 45% observed a single time. The study left out patients who had uncontrolled infection, other autoimmune disease, pregnancy or lactation. The study based diagnoses on clinical symptoms, serum thyroxine and TRAb, thyroid ultrasound and orbital computed tomography. The CDR3 is 16 amino acids. Germline V gene sequence: CDR1 SEHNR, CDR2 FQNEAQ (reference sequence). Trimming removed 5 bases from V and 4 bases from J, with 20 bases in between.

The sequence came from an adult man with Graves' disease, either hyperthyroidism or ophthalmopathy (not recorded which). This chain joins TRBV7-9 and TRBJ1-2, with a possible D match to TRBD1 (5 bases). What was sequenced was peripheral blood or thyroid tissue (not recorded which). As DNA, the CDR3 is TGTGCCAGCAGCGCGACCCGGGACTTGGGAGCCTATGGCTACACCTTC. Translated: CASSATRDLGAYGYTF.